This entry lists 23 T cell receptor beta chains sequenced from one sample in a study of monozygotic twins with inflammatory bowel disease. TCRdb reprocessed the 5' RACE reads and stores each CDR3 protein as one record, lacking DNA. This sample's table reports over 130,000 distinct CDR3 sequences. The source material was blood. The receptors shown here come from a human donor with ulcerative colitis or Crohn's disease, or a healthy co-twin of an affected twin (not recorded which).

The V gene is TRBV20-1, the J gene TRBJ2-3; TCRdb lists TRBD1, though no DNA is available to test this call. The V gene's germline CDR1 is DFQATT and CDR2 SNEGSKA (reference sequence). The CDR3 consists of 13 residues. The CDR3: CSARGHRGDTQYF.

The V call is TRBV5-1, the J call TRBJ1-2. The CDR3 runs 13 residues. Germline V gene lookup returns CDR1 SGHRS and CDR2 YFSETQ. The CDR3 sequence: CASSLDNNYGYTF.

V gene TRBV4-1 combines with J gene TRBJ2-1; absent DNA, TCRdb's TRBD1 call cannot be checked. CDR1 is MGHRA and CDR2 is YSYEKL in the germline V gene. This CDR3 is built from 16 residues. The CDR3 is CASSQTGTRSYNEQFF.

The rearrangement links TRBV10-3 to TRBJ2-7. This CDR3 region has 18 residues. The germline V gene has CDR1 ENHRY and CDR2 SYGVKD. The CDR3 region is CAISDPTGQILSSYEQYF.

The chain couples TRBV11-2 to TRBJ2-5; TCRdb designates TRBD2, a call that cannot be tested without DNA. Germline CDR1 SGHAT, CDR2 FQNNGV. The CDR3 extends over 19 amino acids. The chain's CDR3 is CASSLTRGWRLAGEETQYF.

The CDR3: CASSQESLGANVLTF. The chain combines TRBV28 with TRBJ2-6. Germline V gene data show CDR1 as MDHEN and CDR2 as SYDVKM. The CDR3 totals 15 residues.

V gene TRBV20-1 combines with J gene TRBJ2-4; lacking DNA, the TRBD2 call made by TCRdb goes unchecked. This CDR3 has 16 amino acids. Looked up from germline, CDR1 is DFQATT and CDR2 is SNEGSKA (reference sequence). The CDR3 spells CSGTSGGARAKNMQYF.

The chain links TRBV6-1 to TRBJ1-3; the TCRdb D gene call, TRBD1, has no DNA to confirm it. From germline, CDR1 is MNHNS and CDR2 SASEGT. The CDR3 runs 18 residues. CDR3 region: CASSLPPGTGGLGNTIYF.

CDR3 loop: CASTPGASSEQFF. The rearrangement links TRBV6-6 to TRBJ2-1; TCRdb indicates TRBD2, and absent DNA this call remains unverified. Germline assignment: CDR1 MNHNY and CDR2 SVGAGI (reference sequence). This CDR3 is built from 13 residues.

The chain couples TRBV4-3 to TRBJ2-3; TCRdb's D call of TRBD2 is untestable without DNA. The CDR3 has 19 amino acids. Germline loops: CDR1 LGHNA, CDR2 YSLEER. CDR3 sequence reads: CASSQESIISGGPRDTQYF.

This chain uses TRBV2 with TRBJ2-5; with no DNA, the TCRdb D assignment of TRBD1 cannot be verified. CDR1 and CDR2 (germline): SNHLY, FYNNEI. This CDR3 is 14 amino acids long. The CDR3 protein is CASSVSGQMGTQYF.

The rearrangement uses TRBV7-6 and TRBJ1-5. CDR1 and CDR2 from the germline V gene are SGHVS and FNYEAQ. CDR3 length equals 14 residues. The CDR3 spells CASSLGPGNQPQHF.

V and J are TRBV7-3 and TRBJ2-1; TCRdb indicates TRBD1, and absent DNA this call remains unverified. This CDR3 is 15 amino acids long. The germline V gene encodes CDR1 SGHTA and CDR2 FQGTGA. The CDR3 here is CASSLNRGDYNEQFF.

The CDR3 reads CASSPSLNNEQFF. The chain recombines TRBV7-9 with TRBJ2-1. The CDR3 sequence is 13 residues long. Germline V gene sequence: CDR1 SEHNR, CDR2 FQNEAQ (reference sequence).

The chain combines TRBV3-1 with TRBJ1-3. The CDR3 spans 15 residues. The germline CDR1 and CDR2 sequences are LGHDT and YNNKEL (reference sequence). CDR3 region: CASSQGRTPGNTIYF.

This chain connects TRBV6-1 to TRBJ2-5; TCRdb lists TRBD2, though no DNA is available to test this call. This CDR3 is built from 14 residues. The germline V gene encodes CDR1 MNHNS and CDR2 SASEGT. CDR3 amino acids: CASSQTSLRGTQYF.

The chain couples TRBV7-9 to TRBJ2-7; the D call from TCRdb, TRBD2, cannot be confirmed without DNA. This CDR3 has 15 residues. CDR1 is SEHNR and CDR2 is FQNEAQ in the germline V gene (reference sequence). The CDR3 loop is CASSSNAGLVYEQYF.

The chain uses TRBV4-3 and TRBJ2-3; TCRdb reports TRBD2, a call that lacks DNA to check it against. Germline V gives CDR1 LGHNA, CDR2 YSLEER. This CDR3 contains 13 residues. CDR3 residues: CASSQDRALRVFF.

Frequency places this clonotype as medium-sized (0.01 to 0.1%). The gene calls are TRBV30 and TRBJ2-7. This CDR3 contains 11 residues. Germline loops: CDR1 GTSNPN, CDR2 SVGIG (reference sequence). CDR3 loop: CAWGDSYEQYF.

V and J are TRBV9 and TRBJ1-1. CDR1 and CDR2 (germline): SGDLS, YYNGEE. The CDR3 is 12 residues long. The CDR3 loop reads CASSAVNTEAFF.

The V gene is TRBV12-5, the J gene TRBJ2-1; TCRdb designates TRBD1, a call that cannot be tested without DNA. This CDR3 comprises 15 residues. Germline assignment: CDR1 LGHNT and CDR2 FRNRAP. CDR3 region: CASGPGQGFYNEQFF.

V gene TRBV19 combines with J gene TRBJ2-4. This CDR3 contains 14 residues. Germline values: CDR1 LNHDA, CDR2 SQIVND (reference sequence). CDR3 in amino acids: CAVAVGVAKNIQYF.

V gene TRBV5-1 combines with J gene TRBJ1-5. The CDR3 spans 17 residues. CDR1 is SGHRS, CDR2 YFSETQ, per germline. The CDR3 reads CASSIGGRVSWNQPQHF.